The entry below describes one TCR beta chain. This clonotype was counted only a few times. Its antigen specificity is not known. Base qualities are not provided; no much larger clone lies one nucleotide away. The data originate from a study of regulatory T cells in long-lasting Graves disease (dated by TCRdb to the early 2020s). The study in broad terms: Persistent Graves' disease was defined as antithyroid drug treatment for over 5 years with persistently positive TSH receptor autoantibodies. Patients with persistent Graves' disease were compared with patients with newly diagnosed Graves' disease using TCR sequencing and RNA sequencing of peripheral blood. The study took place in China and was registered as a clinical trial. A total of about 35 samples underwent TCR sequencing, from about 13 patients with persistent Graves' disease and some 20 patients with newly diagnosed Graves' disease. Antithyroid drugs had been taken for about 9.7 years on average by persistent Graves' disease patients in the clinical cohort.

Library preparation used multiplex PCR. The instrument was an Illumina HiSeq 4000. iRepertoire HTBI primers and Arm-PCR amplification of CDR3 regions were used to construct TCR beta libraries. Before sequencing, the PCR products underwent gel purification. Per the authors' processing: Gene usage analysis of CDR3 amino acid clonotypes relied on the roughly 60 TRBV and around 14 TRBJ segments identified across samples. Filtered high-quality paired reads were merged into contigs using COPE and FqMerger. BLAST was used to align contigs to IMGT TRBV, TRBD and TRBJ reference genes, with CDR3 defined following IMGT. Highly expanded clones were defined as clonotypes with a frequency above 0.1%. Repertoire diversity was measured by Shannon entropy, and V-J evenness by the Gini coefficient. A clonotype found in more than one individual was treated as public. The public reads were reanalyzed by TCRdb: fastp trimming at Q25, MiXCR alignment, in-frame beta chains only. A single entry per CDR3 protein holds the most common genes and DNA from its merged rows. TCRdb, not the original authors, processed these V and J calls. The sample records 450,000 or so distinct CDR3 sequences, roughly 23% of which are singletons. The ten largest make up about an eighth of the sample.

Reading from cysteine to phenylalanine, the CDR3 counts 14 amino acids. Just CDR3 DNA is preserved here, 42 bases in frame from base 1. The germline V gene encodes CDR1 SEHNR and CDR2 FQNEAQ (reference sequence). V is pared back by 4 bases and J by 1 base, with 8 bases lying between the germline termini. What the time point label conveys for this sample: persistent/refractory GD, antithyroid drugs over 5 years with positive TRAb. For both TCR sequencing and RNA sequencing, RNA was extracted from PBMCs using TRIzol. The diagnosis of Graves' disease was made according to American Thyroid Association guidelines. Recruitment of patients was carried out at an endocrinology department in Xi'an, China. Each patient gave 8.5 to 9.5 milliliters of peripheral blood, collected in an EDTA anticoagulant tube. Ficoll Paque Plus density gradient separation was used to isolate PBMCs, and no additional T cell sorting was done. An Agilent 2100 Bioanalyzer and agarose gel were used to check RNA quality, while a NanoDrop 2000 measured RNA concentration.

The paper as a whole reports these results and caveats: TRBV28, TRBJ1-2 and TRBJ2-5 were preferentially used in persistent disease, while TRBV20-1 and TRBJ2-1 were favored in newly diagnosed disease. Lower TCR Shannon entropy and fewer highly expanded clones were observed in persistent Graves' disease patients than in newly diagnosed patients, which suggested clonal expansion. Sequencing and analysis were restricted to the TCR beta chain. Because the primary lesion, thyroid tissue, could not be accessed, the study looked at peripheral blood alone. The authors acknowledged the small sample size as a limitation that may reduce accuracy. More public clonotypes were shared among persistent patients (roughly 2,900) than among newly diagnosed patients (roughly 1,000).

This receptor was taken from a female donor with Graves disease. This sample comprised peripheral blood mononuclear cells (PBMCs), obtained when the disease was refractory, from a patient treated with antithyroid drugs. Recombination connected TRBV7-9 to TRBJ1-3; the D gene is perhaps TRBD1, from 5 matching bases. The CDR3 amino acid sequence is: CASSSDTSGNTIYF. The nucleotide sequence reads as follows: TGTGCCAGCAGCTCGGACACTTCTGGAAACACCATATATTTT.